Listed below are T cell receptor beta chains from one sample, sequenced in a study of blood T cell repertoires in COVID-19. Only in-frame clones appear in the TCRdb table, and some are missing; sequencing was by immunoSEQ multiplex PCR. There are about 250,000 clones in the sample; 85% to 90% occur only once, and around 15% lies in the top ten. Sequenced: PBMCs or T cells enriched from blood (not recorded which). These receptors all come from a man aged 18 to 30 who had recovered from COVID-19. Each CDR3 is given with its conserved first and last residue. A D gene is named only where the DNA matches it firmly. Size values are once, few and many counts, or a class for expanded clones, and some rows have none.

j_gene,v_gene,abundance,d_gene,CDR3nt,CDR3aa
TRBJ2-1,TRBV27,NA,TRBD2,TGTGCCAGCAGTAGGGGGACTAGCGGGATCTACAATGAGCAGTTCTTC,CASSRGTSGIYNEQFF
TRBJ2-1,TRBV30,NA,TRBD2,TGTGCCTGGAGTCCCCAGGGACTAGTGACTCATGAGCAGTTCTTC,CAWSPQGLVTHEQFF
TRBJ2-7,TRBV27,NA,TRBD1,TGTGCCAGCGGGGACAGGTCGGGGGCTTACGAGCAGTACTTC,CASGDRSGAYEQYF
TRBJ2-2,TRBV19,once,NA,TGTGCCAGTAGTACCCTTTTTGAGACATACACCGGGGAGCTGTTTTTT,CASSTLFETYTGELFF
TRBJ1-5,TRBV18,few,NA,TGTGCCAGCTCACCTCGCGGAGAGGGTCCCCAGCATTTT,CASSPRGEGPQHF
TRBJ1-2,TRBV7-9,NA,TRBD1,TGTGCCAGCAGTCGACAGGGAGGCTACACCTTC,CASSRQGGYTF
TRBJ2-2,TRBV30,NA,NA,TGTGCCTGGAGTGTAATCGGGGTCACCGGGGAGCTGTTTTTT,CAWSVIGVTGELFF
TRBJ2-5,TRBV5-4,NA,NA,TGTGCCAGCAGCTTGGATGGCGGGTCGCGGGATGGAGAGACCCAGTACTTC,CASSLDGGSRDGETQYF
TRBJ1-2,TRBV30,once,TRBD1,TGTGCTGGACGACAGGGTGTCTTCTATGGCTACACCTTC,CAGRQGVFYGYTF
TRBJ2-3,TRBV29-1,once,NA,TGCAGCGTTGAAGATGAACGCGCCGGGAATACGCAGTATTTT,CSVEDERAGNTQYF
TRBJ2-3,TRBV6-5,NA,TRBD1,TGTGCCAGCAGCGTAGACAGGGGGCAAACAGATACGCAGTATTTT,CASSVDRGQTDTQYF
TRBJ1-2,TRBV7-2,NA,TRBD1,TGTGCCAGCAGAAGACAGGGGACTAACTATGGCTACACCTTC,CASRRQGTNYGYTF
TRBJ1-4,TRBV2,NA,TRBD1,TGTGCCAGCAGGAACGGACAGGTGAATGAAAAACTGTTTTTT,CASRNGQVNEKLFF
TRBJ2-3,TRBV9,NA,NA,TGTGCCAGCAGCGTAGGCCAGGGAGATACGCAGTATTTT,CASSVGQGDTQYF
TRBJ2-5,TRBV7-7,NA,TRBD2,TGTGCTAGCAGCGTCGGGACTAGGAGGGGAGAGACCCAGTACTTC,CASSVGTRRGETQYF
TRBJ1-5,TRBV2,NA,TRBD1,TGTGCCAGCAGTAGGACAGGGGGCGACGATCAGCCCCAGCATTTT,CASSRTGGDDQPQHF
TRBJ1-5,TRBV4-1,NA,TRBD1,TGCGCCAGCAGCCCTCGGACAGGGGGGCAGCCCCAGCATTTT,CASSPRTGGQPQHF
TRBJ2-4,TRBV28,NA,NA,TGTGCCACCTCTACGGACATATTTCAAAACATTCAGTACTTC,CATSTDIFQNIQYF
TRBJ2-2,TRBV24-1,NA,TRBD2,TGTGCCACCACCGATACTGGGGCGGGGGCCGGGGAGCTGTTTTTT,CATTDTGAGAGELFF
TRBJ2-7,TRBV11-2,once,NA,TGTGCCAGCAGCTTAGCCCCCTTCGCCTACGAGCAGTACTTC,CASSLAPFAYEQYF
TRBJ2-7,TRBV14,NA,TRBD2,TGTGCCAGCAGCCATTCCGGGACTAGAGCCTACGAGCAGTACTTC,CASSHSGTRAYEQYF
TRBJ2-1,TRBV19,once,NA,TGTGCCAGTAACCATCTAGCGAGCTCCTACAATGAGCAGTTCTTC,CASNHLASSYNEQFF
TRBJ1-1,TRBV5-5,NA,NA,TGTGCCAGCAGCCCTAGTCAGGGTGTCGCTTTCTTT,CASSPSQGVAFF
TRBJ2-7,TRBV11-3,NA,NA,TGTGCCAGCAGCGTCCGTTCGGACATGTACGAGCAGTACTTC,CASSVRSDMYEQYF
TRBJ1-5,TRBV6-5,NA,NA,TGTGCCAGCAGCCCATACCAGAATCAGCCCCAGCATTTT,CASSPYQNQPQHF
TRBJ2-3,TRBV2,NA,NA,TGTGCCAGAGGGGGTGACAGTTACGAAGATACGCAGTATTTT,CARGGDSYEDTQYF
TRBJ2-1,TRBV11-3,NA,NA,TGTGCCAGCAGCTTAGATCTTCACAATGAGCAGTTCTTC,CASSLDLHNEQFF
TRBJ2-7,TRBV9,NA,NA,TGTGCCAGCAGCGTAGGGACAGAAGACTACGAGCAGTACTTC,CASSVGTEDYEQYF
TRBJ1-1,TRBV5-1,NA,NA,TGCGCCAGCAGCTTGGGTCCACAACCTAAGGGGGCTTTCTTT,CASSLGPQPKGAFF
TRBJ2-1,TRBV19,NA,NA,TGTGCCAGTAGTATGGGGGGCTCCTACAATGAGCAGTTCTTC,CASSMGGSYNEQFF
TRBJ2-2,TRBV6-5,NA,TRBD1,TGTGCCAGCAGTTACAGGGACAGGGGGCTTCGCGGGGAGCTGTTTTTT,CASSYRDRGLRGELFF
TRBJ2-3,TRBV5-1,once,NA,TGCGCCAGCAGCTTGGTAGGCAGGGGAGGCACAGATACGCAGTATTTT,CASSLVGRGGTDTQYF
TRBJ2-2,TRBV19,once,NA,TGTGCCAGTAGTATAGAGTCACAGGGTGGCACCGGGGAGCTGTTTTTT,CASSIESQGGTGELFF
TRBJ1-5,TRBV4-1,NA,TRBD1,TGCGCCAGCAGCCTAGCAGACAGGGCTTCCAATCAGCCCCAGCATTTT,CASSLADRASNQPQHF
TRBJ1-2,TRBV9,once,NA,TGTGCCAGCAGCGTGGCAGGAAGCCCTAACTATGGCTACACCTTC,CASSVAGSPNYGYTF
TRBJ2-7,TRBV28,once,NA,TGTGCCAGCAGTGTGGAGCGCTACGAGCAGTACTTC,CASSVERYEQYF
TRBJ2-1,TRBV27,NA,TRBD1,TGTGCCAGCAGTTTTAGAGGAGGACAGGGGATTTGGGTAATGTCCTACAATGAGCAGTTCTTC,CASSFRGGQGIWVMSYNEQFF
TRBJ2-1,TRBV9,NA,TRBD2,TGTGCCAGCAGCGCCCAGGGTAGCGGGGGATACAATGAGCAGTTCTTC,CASSAQGSGGYNEQFF
TRBJ2-1,TRBV5-4,NA,TRBD2,TGTGCCAGCAGCCCCCGGATACTAGCGGGAAGGGATGAGCAGTTCTTC,CASSPRILAGRDEQFF
TRBJ1-1,TRBV19,NA,TRBD1,TGTGCCAGTAGCCAGGGGACAGGGCGGACTGAAGCTTTCTTT,CASSQGTGRTEAFF
TRBJ2-7,TRBV5-4,NA,TRBD1,TGTGCCAGCAGTCCGGGGACAGGGGACTACGAGCAGTACTTC,CASSPGTGDYEQYF
TRBJ2-5,TRBV6-5,NA,NA,TGTGCCAGCGAGGGGGCGGGACAAAGCCTCGAGACCCAGTACTTC,CASEGAGQSLETQYF
TRBJ2-1,TRBV6-5,NA,NA,TGTGCCAGCAGGGAGATTAGCTCCTACAATGAGCAGTTCTTC,CASREISSYNEQFF
TRBJ1-1,TRBV11-2,NA,NA,TGTGCCAGCAGAACTACGGGGGGAGAGGAAGCTTTCTTT,CASRTTGGEEAFF
TRBJ2-2,TRBV2,NA,NA,TGTGCCAGCAGTGACGCGGGGCGGGCCGGGGAGCTGTTTTTT,CASSDAGRAGELFF
TRBJ2-1,TRBV7-8,NA,TRBD1,TGTGCCAGCAGCTCCCGATATACAGGGGACGGCTACAATGAGCAGTTCTTC,CASSSRYTGDGYNEQFF
TRBJ1-2,TRBV5-4,few,TRBD1,TGTGCCAGCAGCGGGATGGGGACAGTCTATGGCTACACCTTC,CASSGMGTVYGYTF
TRBJ1-1,TRBV10-1,few,NA,TGCGCCAGTCAGAAACAGGAAAACACTGAAGCTTTCTTT,CASQKQENTEAFF
TRBJ1-1,TRBV2,NA,NA,TGTGCCAGCAGTGACCCAGGGGACCTTGAAGCTTTCTTT,CASSDPGDLEAFF
TRBJ2-3,TRBV7-9,NA,TRBD1,TGTGCCAGCAGCCTATTCTCCGGGACAGTGGCAGATACGCAGTATTTT,CASSLFSGTVADTQYF